This paragraph covers one T cell receptor (beta chain) sequence. What it binds is unknown. As it was prepared, the TCRbeta library received unique molecular identifiers. TCRdb passed the PCR reads through MiXCR, listing each CDR3 protein once. The sample records 700,000 or so distinct CDR3 sequences, about 12% being singletons. The sample is drawn from a study of T-cell reconstitution after alpha-beta-depleted transplantation in children. The study's findings and limits: As was reported, about two months after transplant, alpha-beta T cells came from several hundred expanded graft clones. Newly made T cells mostly supplied T-cell counts and diversity one year after transplant.

This CDR3 spans 16 amino acids. Germline V gene data show CDR1 as WNHNN and CDR2 as SYGVQD (reference sequence). V shed 8 bases, J shed 3 bases, and the junction held 11 bases outside the gene matches. Sequences were derived from PBMCs, sampled before TCRalphabeta/CD19-depleted stem cell transplant. V usage is TRBV10-1 and J usage is TRBJ2-2, with 8 bases lining up with TRBD1. This clonotype was sampled from a girl aged 2 to 10 with congenital amegakaryocytic thrombocytopenia, due to receive a stem cell transplant. CDR3 sequence: CASGRDRRLDTGELFF. CDR3 coding DNA: TGCGCCAGCGGTCGGGACAGGAGGTTGGACACCGGGGAGCTGTTTTTT.